The TCR beta chain under discussion was sequenced for a study of T-cell reconstitution after alpha-beta-depleted transplantation in children. For TCRbeta, the library was prepared with unique molecular identifiers. One entry per CDR3 protein results from TCRdb running MiXCR on the PCR reads. The sample lists around 410,000 distinct CDR3 sequences, roughly 10% seen once, with about 5% in the top ten. CDR1 and CDR2 from the germline V gene are SGHRS and YFSETQ. The CDR3 loop spans 14 amino acids. Deletions cut 1 base from V and 8 bases from J, with 13 bases between. This clonotype has more than one count but fewer than ten.

The chain has TRBV5-1 and TRBJ2-1, with D possibly matching TRBD2 (5 bases). The specimen comprised PBMCs from the stem cell graft donor, sampled from the stem cell graft. The receptor's source is a human donor who donated a stem cell graft to a child with acute myeloid leukemia. The CDR3 bases are TGCGCCAGCAGCTTGAGGGCAGCCGGGGATGAGCAGTTCTTC. It translates to CASSLRAAGDEQFF.